The 19 T cell receptor beta chains below come from one sample, sequenced in a study of T-cell reconstitution after alpha-beta-depleted transplantation in children. Unique molecular identifiers featured in how the TCRbeta library was prepared. From the PCR reads, TCRdb called clonotypes with MiXCR, one entry per CDR3 protein. This sample has over 550,000 distinct CDR3 sequences, with roughly a tenth found just once. The specimen comprised PBMCs from the stem cell graft donor, sampled from the stem cell graft. Receptor source: a human donor who donated a stem cell graft to a child with acute myeloid leukemia.

The chain has TRBV5-1 and TRBJ2-1, with 8 bases fitting TRBD1. The CDR3 extends over 15 amino acids. The V segment lost 2 bases and the J segment 6 bases; nucleotides outside the gene matches: 7. CDR1 SGHRS and CDR2 YFSETQ come from the germline V gene. The DNA for the CDR3 is TGCGCCAGCAGCTTAAGACAGGGGCAAGTCAATGAGCAGTTCTTC. The encoded protein is CASSLRQGQVNEQFF.

The chain recombines TRBV7-2 with TRBJ2-7; 13 nucleotides match TRBD2. Germline CDR1 reads SGHTA; CDR2 reads FQGNSA. With V trimmed by 5 bases and J by 6 bases, 13 bases remained unmatched. The CDR3 loop spans 17 amino acids. CDR3 nucleotides: TGTGCCAGCAGCCCCACCTCGGGACTAGCGGGGAAGAGCGAGCAGTACTTC. As protein: CASSPTSGLAGKSEQYF.

This clonotype was seen more than once but under ten times. The chain carries TRBV5-1 and TRBJ2-1; 16 nucleotides match TRBD2. There are 18 residues in the CDR3. Germline V lookup: CDR1 SGHRS, CDR2 YFSETQ. With 3 bases clipped from V and 6 bases from J, the junction kept 9 bases outside the gene matches. CDR3 amino acids: CASSSGTSGRARFNEQFF. CDR3 sequence (DNA): TGCGCCAGCAGCTCCGGGACTAGCGGGAGGGCCAGGTTCAATGAGCAGTTCTTC.

This clonotype was recorded at least ten times. The V and J genes are TRBV14 and TRBJ2-7; 14 bases align to TRBD2. Losses at the gene ends were 1 base for V and 4 bases for J; bases not matched to a gene: 3. The CDR3 covers 16 residues. Germline-derived CDR1 and CDR2 are SGHDN and FVKESK. DNA for the CDR3: TGTGCCAGCAGCCAAGTGGGGACTAGCGGGAGTTACGAGCAGTACTTC. It specifies CASSQVGTSGSYEQYF. Supplemented by reference TRBV14 and TRBJ2-7, the full variable domain reads EAGVTQFPSHSVIEKGQTVTLRCDPISGHDNLYWYRRVMGKEIKFLLHFVKESKQDESGMPNNRFLAERTGGTYSTLKVQPAELEDSGVYFCASSQVGTSGSYEQYFGPGTRLTVT.

This clonotype was counted between two and nine times. The chain links TRBV29-1 to TRBJ2-3; 11 bases agree with TRBD2. V lost 0 bases to trimming and J lost 2 bases; unmatched junction nucleotides: 4. The CDR3 loop spans 16 amino acids. Germline values: CDR1 SQVTM, CDR2 ANQGSEA. The CDR3 sequence: CSVEEGTSGFTDTQYF. The CDR3 DNA follows: TGCAGCGTTGAAGAGGGGACTAGCGGTTTCACAGATACGCAGTATTTT.

The chain is built from TRBV20-1 and TRBJ1-4, with 7 bases that match TRBD1. Germline lookup yields CDR1 DFQATT and CDR2 SNEGSKA (reference sequence). The CDR3 spans 14 residues. V lost 6 bases and J lost 5; bases outside the gene matches: 9. CDR3 bases: TGCAGTGCGGTGGGGGGACAGATGAATGAAAAACTGTTTTTT. This encodes CSAVGGQMNEKLFF.

The chain recombines TRBV7-2 with TRBJ2-7; 8 bases align to TRBD2. This CDR3 has 15 amino acids. Per germline, CDR1 SGHTA and CDR2 FQGNSA. V shed 4 bases, J shed 2 bases, and the junction held 7 bases outside the gene matches. The CDR3 nucleotides read TGTGCCAGCAGCTCTTATAGCGGGGCGACCTACGAGCAGTACTTC. This sequence encodes CASSSYSGATYEQYF.

This clonotype was seen ten or more times. The chain has TRBV5-1 and TRBJ2-5, with D unclear. The CDR3 consists of 12 residues. V was shortened by 2 bases and J by 5 bases, with 7 bases between the two germline ends. The germline gives CDR1 SGHRS, CDR2 YFSETQ. The CDR3 coding sequence is TGCGCCAGCAGCTTTCCAAAGGAGACCCAGTACTTC. Translating gives CASSFPKETQYF.

This clonotype was seen at least ten times. V gene TRBV13 combines with J gene TRBJ2-3; D gene unclear. CDR3 length: 13 residues. Per germline, CDR1 PRHDT and CDR2 FYEKMQ (reference sequence). V was trimmed by 2 bases and J by 8 bases, leaving 11 bases between them. The CDR3 sequence: CASSLSSHGTQYF. The CDR3 nucleotides read TGTGCCAGCAGCTTATCCTCGCACGGTACGCAGTATTTT.

This clonotype was detected ten times or more. This rearrangement joins TRBV2 to TRBJ1-2; D remains ambiguous. The length of the CDR3 is 12 residues. Germline loops: CDR1 SNHLY, CDR2 FYNNEI. V lost 7 bases and J lost 1, with 7 bases in between. CDR3 DNA sequence: TGTGCCAGCAACAGTATTAACTATGGCTACACCTTC. It yields the protein CASNSINYGYTF.

Notes on this clonotype: The junction shows a germline mismatch at one end, possibly a read error. This chain joins TRBV11-2 and TRBJ2-6, with a possible D match to TRBD1 (6 bases). Germline CDR1 is SGHAT and CDR2 is FQNNGV. The CDR3 is 17 residues long. CDR3 sequence (DNA): TGTGCCAGCAGCGTAGAGGGACAACTCTCTGGGGCCAACGTCCTGACTTTC. It encodes CASSVEGQLSGANVLTF.

This clonotype showed up just a few times. V gene TRBV28 combines with J gene TRBJ2-2; no reliable D call. CDR1 and CDR2 (germline): MDHEN, SYDVKM. Deletions cut 8 bases from V and 2 bases from J, with 9 bases between. This CDR3 contains 13 residues. The chain's CDR3 is CASYAGNTGELFF. The DNA of the CDR3 is TGTGCCAGCTACGCAGGCAACACCGGGGAGCTGTTTTTT.

This clonotype was picked up a small number of times. The chain carries TRBV2 and TRBJ1-1, with 8 bases identical to TRBD1. Per germline, CDR1 SNHLY and CDR2 FYNNEI. The CDR3 is made up of 14 amino acids. V lost 8 bases to trimming and J lost 5 bases; unmatched junction nucleotides: 10. The DNA of the CDR3 is TGTGCCAGCGGGAGGGGACAGGCGGTTACTGAAGCTTTCTTT. Protein product: CASGRGQAVTEAFF.

This clonotype was counted a few times. The V gene is TRBV5-8, the J gene TRBJ2-2, with 8 nucleotides matching TRBD2. The junction had 9 bases not matched to a gene; V was cut back by 5 bases and J by 0 bases. The CDR3 consists of 17 residues. Per germline, CDR1 SGHTS and CDR2 YDEGEE. The CDR3 coding sequence is TGTGCCAGCAGTCCTACGACTAGCGCCGCGAACACCGGGGAGCTGTTTTTT. Its translation: CASSPTTSAANTGELFF.

V and J are TRBV7-3 and TRBJ2-7, with D perhaps matching TRBD1 or TRBD2 (5 bases each). The V and J ends lost 5 bases and 3 bases respectively, with 17 bases between them. CDR3 length: 15 residues. The germline CDR1 and CDR2 sequences are SGHTA and FQGTGA. In nucleotides, the CDR3 is TGTGCCAGCAGCCCACGAGGGGAAACAGTCTACGAGCAGTACTTC. Protein product: CASSPRGETVYEQYF.

This clonotype was seen at least ten times. This chain joins TRBV9 and TRBJ2-2; TRBD2 aligns across 8 bases. The length of the CDR3 is 17 residues. Losses at the gene ends were 3 bases for V and 7 bases for J; bases not matched to a gene: 14. The germline V gene encodes CDR1 SGDLS and CDR2 YYNGEE. This CDR3 reads CASSGSSGSWTGGELFF. The DNA for the CDR3 is TGTGCCAGCAGCGGATCCAGCGGGAGTTGGACCGGCGGGGAGCTGTTTTTT.

The gene calls are TRBV2 and TRBJ2-3; D may be TRBD2 (6 bases). This CDR3 has 15 residues. The V end was cut by 6 bases, the J end by 3 bases, with 16 bases between. Germline V lookup: CDR1 SNHLY, CDR2 FYNNEI. The CDR3 sequence is CASRGGRTVTDTQYF. CDR3 coding DNA: TGTGCCAGCAGGGGTGGGAGGACGGTGACAGATACGCAGTATTTT.

The sample holds many counts of this clonotype. This chain links TRBV6-2 or TRBV6-3 with TRBJ2-1; perhaps TRBD2 as D (6 bases). Trimming cost V 6 bases and J 4 bases, with 10 bases left between them. The germline V gene has CDR1 MNHEY and CDR2 SVGEGT. The CDR3 extends over 13 amino acids. In DNA, the CDR3 is TGTGCCAGCAGCCCGGGAGTATACAATGAGCAGTTCTTC. It codes for CASSPGVYNEQFF.

This chain joins TRBV3-1 and TRBJ2-2; the D gene could be TRBD1 or TRBD2 (6 bases each). Germline V gives CDR1 LGHDT, CDR2 YNNKEL (reference sequence). Trimming took 4 bases from V and 6 from J, leaving 12 bases between them. The CDR3 has 14 residues. CDR3 sequence (DNA): TGTGCCAGCAGCCTTTCGGGGGCGTCCGGGGAGCTGTTTTTT. Residues: CASSLSGASGELFF.